This section outlines one T cell receptor beta chain sequence together with its context. No antigen is known for it. PCR was performed using 60 Vbeta and 13 Jbeta primers. This table comes from immunoSEQ multiplex PCR, and its TCRdb copy is limited to in-frame clones, with some not included. Counted here are fewer than 150,000 clones, around 70% occurring once; the ten biggest clones make up 1.5% to 2%. The data are from a study of cytomegalovirus exposure and HLA in healthy donors. Study observations and caveats: Later work showed greater clonal expansion in HLA-associated TCR beta chains than in equally common others. It was reported that TCR beta sequences correctly inferred the HLA-A and HLA-B alleles for most subjects. In a later analysis, CMV-associated beta chains were mostly HLA-associated, it appeared.

The CDR3 is 13 amino acids. Germline CDR1 is MNHNY and CDR2 is SVGAGI (reference sequence). V lost 6 bases and J lost 7, with 12 bases in between. The chain links TRBV6-6 to TRBJ1-4, with D tentatively TRBD1 (6 bases). The sample consisted of PBMCs. This sequence was found in a woman aged 25 to 39 in good health and CMV-seronegative. In nucleotides, the CDR3 is TGTGCCAGCAGCAGGAGGGGGGGTGAAAAACTGTTTTTT. It encodes CASSRRGGEKLFF.